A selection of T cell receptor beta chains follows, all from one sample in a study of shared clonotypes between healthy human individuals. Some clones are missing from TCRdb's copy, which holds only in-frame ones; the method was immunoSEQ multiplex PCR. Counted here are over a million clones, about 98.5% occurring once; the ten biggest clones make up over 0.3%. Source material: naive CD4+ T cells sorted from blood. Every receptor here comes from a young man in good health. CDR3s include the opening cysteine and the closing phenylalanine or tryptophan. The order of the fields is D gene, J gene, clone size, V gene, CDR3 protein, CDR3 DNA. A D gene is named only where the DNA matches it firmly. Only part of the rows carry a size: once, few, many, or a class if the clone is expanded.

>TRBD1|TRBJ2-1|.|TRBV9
CASSVGIQGAHNEQFF
TGTGCCAGCAGCGTAGGGATCCAGGGGGCCCACAATGAGCAGTTCTTC
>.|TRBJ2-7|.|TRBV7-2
CASSSTGETPSYEQYF
TGTGCCAGCAGTTCGACCGGCGAGACACCCTCCTACGAGCAGTACTTC
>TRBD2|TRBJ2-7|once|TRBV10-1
CASSLARGSDYEQYF
TGCGCCAGCAGCCTGGCTCGCGGGAGTGATTACGAGCAGTACTTC
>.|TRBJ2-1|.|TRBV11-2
CASSENGAQRNEQFF
TGTGCCAGCAGCGAGAACGGGGCCCAAAGGAATGAGCAGTTCTTC
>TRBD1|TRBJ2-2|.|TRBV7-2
CASSSGTGRTGELFF
TGTGCCAGCAGCTCCGGGACAGGGCGAACCGGGGAGCTGTTTTTT
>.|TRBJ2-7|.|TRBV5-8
CASSLGWTYSSYEQYF
TGTGCCAGCAGCTTGGGCTGGACTTATAGCTCCTACGAGCAGTACTTC
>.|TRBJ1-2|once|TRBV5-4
CASSLPRDSVYGYTF
TGTGCCAGCAGCTTACCCCGGGATTCGGTGTATGGCTACACCTTC
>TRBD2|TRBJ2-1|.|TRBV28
CASSFAYASGPRDEQFF
TGTGCCAGCAGTTTCGCCTACGCTAGCGGACCGAGGGATGAGCAGTTCTTC
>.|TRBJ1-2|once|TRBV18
CASSPRVTLLSNYGYTF
TGTGCCAGCTCACCCCGAGTGACCCTACTCTCTAACTATGGCTACACCTTC
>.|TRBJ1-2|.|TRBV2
CASNRRVLTNYGYTF
TGTGCCAGCAATCGCAGGGTTCTAACCAACTATGGCTACACCTTC
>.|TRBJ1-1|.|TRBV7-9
CASSLAQRAFF
TGTGCCAGCAGCTTAGCTCAGCGAGCTTTCTTT
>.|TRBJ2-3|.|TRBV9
CASSVTGTDTQYF
TGTGCCAGCAGCGTAACAGGGACAGATACGCAGTATTTT
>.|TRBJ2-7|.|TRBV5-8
CASSLYEQYF
TGTGCCAGCAGCTTATACGAGCAGTACTTC
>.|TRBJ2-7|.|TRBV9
CASSYRQGSEQYF
TGTGCCAGCAGCTATCGCCAGGGATCCGAGCAGTACTTC